These T cell receptor beta chains were read from a single sample in a study of T cell responses to AZD1222 COVID-19 vaccine. Using immunoSEQ multiplex PCR, the repertoire was profiled, and TCRdb retains in-frame clones only, with some absent. Of more than 95,000 clones in the sample, 88% were seen once. The sample consisted of peripheral blood, taken on day 0 of AZD1222 vaccination. The source is an adult in good health. The CDR3 runs from the conserved cysteine through the conserved F or W. The D gene is left open where the match is weak.

D gene: -
J gene: TRBJ1-3
V gene: TRBV13
CDR3 DNA: TGTGCCAGCAGCTTACTCCAGGCTGGAAACACCATATATTTT
CDR3 protein: CASSLLQAGNTIYF

D gene: -
J gene: TRBJ1-3
V gene: TRBV28
CDR3 DNA: TGTGCCAGCCGAGCAGAAAACACCATATATTTT
CDR3 protein: CASRAENTIYF

D gene: TRBD1
J gene: TRBJ2-7
V gene: TRBV7-9
CDR3 DNA: TGTGCCAGCATGACAGGGGGCTCCTACGAGCAGTACTTC
CDR3 protein: CASMTGGSYEQYF

D gene: TRBD1
J gene: TRBJ2-2
V gene: TRBV28
CDR3 DNA: TGTGCCAGCAGTCTATTGCCGGGACAGGGGAACACCGGGGAGCTGTTTTTT
CDR3 protein: CASSLLPGQGNTGELFF

D gene: -
J gene: TRBJ1-3
V gene: TRBV5-1
CDR3 DNA: TGCGCCAGCAGCTCTCCGGAAGGAAACACCATATATTTT
CDR3 protein: CASSSPEGNTIYF

D gene: -
J gene: TRBJ1-5
V gene: TRBV18
CDR3 DNA: TGTGCCAGCTCACCCAGTAGGGACAAGCCCCAGCATTTT
CDR3 protein: CASSPSRDKPQHF

D gene: -
J gene: TRBJ1-2
V gene: TRBV11-2
CDR3 DNA: TGTGCCAGCAGCCTCGGACATGATGGCTACACCTTC
CDR3 protein: CASSLGHDGYTF

D gene: -
J gene: TRBJ1-2
V gene: TRBV5-5
CDR3 DNA: TGTGCCAGCAGCTTGGAGATTGGCTACACCTTC
CDR3 protein: CASSLEIGYTF

D gene: TRBD2
J gene: TRBJ2-1
V gene: TRBV6-5
CDR3 DNA: TGTGCCAGCAGTCCGGGACTAGCTCGAAGTGAGCAGTTCTTC
CDR3 protein: CASSPGLARSEQFF

D gene: -
J gene: TRBJ1-6
V gene: TRBV12-3/TRBV12-4
CDR3 DNA: TGTGCCAGCACCTTTTTTTATAATTCACCCCTCCACTTT
CDR3 protein: CASTFFYNSPLHF